The 32 T cell receptor beta chains below come from one sample, sequenced in a study of CD8 T cells in Susac syndrome. The RNA input was roughly 0.45 to 1 ug, and it was reverse transcribed with random hexamers. TCRdb ran MiXCR on the immunoSEQ multiplex PCR reads and lists one entry per CDR3 protein. The table has around 46,000 distinct CDR3 sequences, around 92% seen once; the top ten hold around 0.41%. The sequenced sample consisted of CD8+ T cells from PBMCs. Receptors were obtained from a human donor in good health.

The chain has TRBV11-2 and TRBJ2-5, with 7 bases lining up with TRBD2. The V segment lost 5 bases and the J segment 4 bases; nucleotides outside the gene matches: 16. The CDR3 totals 17 residues. Germline CDR1 reads SGHAT; CDR2 reads FQNNGV. In DNA, the CDR3 is TGTGCCAGCAGCCTTCAGACTAGCCGGAGGTTCGGAGAGACCCAGTACTTC. Amino acid sequence: CASSLQTSRRFGETQYF.

V is TRBV5-6 and J is TRBJ2-7; 7 nucleotides align to TRBD1. The CDR3 extends over 14 amino acids. The ends lost 6 bases at V and 3 bases at J; junction bases unmatched: 9. The germline gives CDR1 SGHDT, CDR2 YYEEEE. CDR3 residues: CASNLRDSFYEQYF. CDR3 nucleotides: TGTGCCAGCAACCTACGGGACAGCTTCTACGAGCAGTACTTC.

This clonotype appeared once. The germline gene is not matched at one end of the junction; a read error may be the cause. The chain uses TRBV7-6 and TRBJ1-1; the D is unclear. This CDR3 spans 14 amino acids. The germline V gene has CDR1 SGHVS and CDR2 FNYEAQ. The CDR3 region has the DNA TGTGCCAGCAGCCTAGCTCCCGCCGGGACTGAAGCTTTCTTT. It codes for CASSLAPAGTEAFF. The full variable domain, completed using reference TRBV7-6 and TRBJ1-1, is GAGVSQSPRYKVTKRGQDVALRCDPISGHVSLYWYRQALGQGPEFLTYFNYEAQQDKSGLPNDRFSAERPEGSISTLTIQRTEQRDSAMYRCASSLAPAGTEAFFGQGTRLTVV.

This chain joins TRBV5-6 and TRBJ1-1, with D unresolved. This CDR3 spans 13 amino acids. V was cut by 3 bases and J by 4 bases, with 10 bases left in between. The germline CDR1 and CDR2 sequences are SGHDT and YYEEEE. CDR3 sequence (DNA): TGTGCCAGCAGCTCCCCGGGAGCCACTGAAGCTTTCTTT. Amino acid sequence: CASSSPGATEAFF.

This clonotype was detected a few times. The chain recombines TRBV25-1 with TRBJ2-3; perhaps TRBD2 as D (6 bases). Per germline, CDR1 MGHDK and CDR2 SYGVNS. Trimming took off 8 bases at V and 0 bases at J, with 9 bases between the two ends. This CDR3 is 13 amino acids long. CDR3 sequence: CASGGTSTDTQYF. Here the CDR3 DNA reads TGTGCCAGCGGCGGGACTAGCACAGATACGCAGTATTTT.

This chain joins TRBV27 and TRBJ2-6, with D perhaps TRBD1 (6 bases). The V and J ends lost 5 bases and 4 bases respectively, with 18 bases between them. This CDR3 spans 17 amino acids. Looked up from germline, CDR1 is MNHEY and CDR2 is SMNVEV (reference sequence). CDR3 region: CASSTLPTGPGANVLTF. The CDR3 region has the DNA TGTGCCAGCAGTACTCTCCCCACAGGGCCCGGGGCCAACGTCCTGACTTTC.

The chain is built from TRBV5-8 and TRBJ2-3; no definite D call. This CDR3 region has 15 residues. The V and J ends lost 0 bases and 0 bases respectively, with 8 bases between them. Germline V gene data show CDR1 as SGHTS and CDR2 as YDEGEE. The CDR3 coding sequence is TGTGCCAGCAGCTTGGAATCCACCAGCACAGATACGCAGTATTTT. The encoded protein is CASSLESTSTDTQYF.

The J gene is TRBJ1-1, the V gene TRBV5-8; D is unclear. CDR1 is SGHTS, CDR2 YDEGEE, per germline. Trimming shortened V by 4 bases and J by 3 bases, and 13 bases separated the two germline ends. The CDR3 is made up of 14 amino acids. CDR3: CASSGGRADTEAFF. The CDR3, as DNA: TGTGCCAGCAGCGGCGGGAGGGCGGACACTGAAGCTTTCTTT.

This clonotype was observed once. The chain is built from TRBV3-1 and TRBJ2-5; maybe TRBD2 (6 bases). Germline V gene lookup returns CDR1 LGHDT and CDR2 YNNKEL (reference sequence). CDR3 size: 14 residues. Trimming left V 0 bases short and J 5 bases short, with 10 bases between. Here the CDR3 DNA reads TGTGCCAGCAGCCAAGATCAGGGAGGCGAGACCCAGTACTTC. This encodes CASSQDQGGETQYF.

The genes are TRBV27 and TRBJ2-2; 9 bases align to TRBD1. CDR3 size: 16 residues. Germline CDR1 MNHEY, CDR2 SMNVEV (reference sequence). The V gene end was trimmed by 4 bases and the J gene end by 4 bases; junction bases not matched to a gene: 7. The CDR3 protein is CASSSRTGAGTGELFF. The CDR3 DNA sequence: TGTGCCAGCAGTTCCCGGACAGGGGCGGGCACCGGGGAGCTGTTTTTT.

As DNA, the CDR3 is TGTGCCAGCAGCGGCGTCTCTGGGGCCAACGTCCTGACTTTC. Translating it yields CASSGVSGANVLTF. This chain links TRBV3-1 with TRBJ2-6; D not certain. V was trimmed by 5 bases and J by 0 bases, leaving 5 bases between them. Germline CDR1 reads LGHDT; CDR2 reads YNNKEL (reference sequence). The CDR3 totals 14 residues.

The CDR3 protein is CASSRISGTYNEQFF. DNA for the CDR3: TGCGCCAGCAGCCGAATAAGCGGAACGTACAATGAGCAGTTCTTC. This chain connects TRBV4-1 to TRBJ2-1, with D perhaps TRBD2 (5 bases). Trimming took off 4 bases at V and 4 bases at J, with 14 bases between the two ends. This CDR3 contains 15 residues. Germline CDR1 reads MGHRA; CDR2 reads YSYEKL.

The gene calls are TRBV29-1 and TRBJ1-2; the match to TRBD1 covers 7 bases. The V and J ends lost 1 base and 2 bases, in that order; junction bases with no gene match: 4. There are 14 residues in the CDR3. Germline loops: CDR1 SQVTM, CDR2 ANQGSEA. Here the CDR3 reads CSVEGGTENYGYTF. The CDR3 DNA is TGCAGCGTTGAAGGGGGGACAGAGAACTATGGCTACACCTTC.

The table lists this clonotype with a few counts. The junction departs from germline at one end; a sequencing error may be responsible. The chain recombines TRBV7-6 with TRBJ2-7, with TRBD2 matching over 8 bases. From germline, CDR1 is SGHVS and CDR2 FNYEAQ. CDR3 length: 13 amino acids. CDR3 sequence reads: CASSEGLAYEQYF. For the CDR3, the DNA is TGTGCTAGCAGCGAGGGACTAGCCTACGAGCAGTACTTC.

The chain combines TRBV6-5 with TRBJ2-1, with D possibly being TRBD1 (6 bases). CDR1 and CDR2 from the germline V gene are MNHEY and SVGAGI. CDR3 length: 13 amino acids. Trimming took 8 bases from V and 9 from J, leaving 17 bases between them. CDR3 in DNA: TGTGCCAGCCAAACCCTAGGGGGTCTTGAGCAGTTCTTC. It codes for CASQTLGGLEQFF.

The gene calls are TRBV6-6 and TRBJ2-7; 8 bases are shared with TRBD1. The CDR3 has 14 residues. The germline V gene has CDR1 MNHNY and CDR2 SVGAGI (reference sequence). The junction had 7 bases not matched to a gene; V was cut back by 2 bases and J by 7 bases. DNA of the CDR3: TGTGCCAGCAGTTACGTTCCAGGGGGCTCGGAGCAGTACTTC. It encodes CASSYVPGGSEQYF.

This rearrangement joins TRBV25-1 to TRBJ2-5; TRBD2 matches at 13 bases. V gave up 3 bases and J gave up 2 bases; unmatched junction bases: 6. The CDR3 sequence is 17 residues long. Germline-derived CDR1 and CDR2 are MGHDK and SYGVNS. CDR3 amino acids: CASSDRRLAGGQETQYF. The CDR3 DNA reads TGTGCCAGCAGTGATCGGAGACTAGCGGGAGGTCAAGAGACCCAGTACTTC.

V gene TRBV19 combines with J gene TRBJ2-7; D is perhaps TRBD1 (6 bases). Trimming removed 6 bases at V and 6 bases at J, with 18 bases between. This CDR3 region has 14 residues. CDR1 and CDR2 (germline): LNHDA, SQIVND (reference sequence). CDR3 residues: CASSITGSGSEQYF. The CDR3, as DNA: TGTGCCAGTAGCATAACAGGGTCTGGTTCCGAGCAGTACTTC.

This chain connects TRBV3-1 to TRBJ2-7, with TRBD2 matching over 10 bases. V shed 3 bases and J 7 bases; nucleotides not matched to a gene: 9. CDR3 size: 15 residues. The germline V gene encodes CDR1 LGHDT and CDR2 YNNKEL (reference sequence). CDR3 sequence (DNA): TGTGCCAGCAGCCATCCAGCGGGAGGGCCTAGGGAGCAGTACTTC. This encodes CASSHPAGGPREQYF.

The chain has TRBV12-3 or TRBV12-4 and TRBJ1-1; 8 nucleotides line up with TRBD1. The CDR3 is 15 amino acids. With 4 bases clipped from V and 1 base from J, the junction kept 5 bases outside the gene matches. The CDR3 nucleotides are TGTGCCAGCAGTTCCCCGGACAGGGAGAACACTGAAGCTTTCTTT. It yields the protein CASSSPDRENTEAFF.

The gene calls are TRBV7-9 and TRBJ1-2; no definite D call. Germline V gene lookup returns CDR1 SEHNR and CDR2 FQNEAQ (reference sequence). The CDR3 sequence is 13 residues long. V lost 4 bases and J lost 4, with 10 bases in between. The DNA of the CDR3 is TGTGCCAGCAGCTATTCACCGTTCTATGGCTACACCTTC. Its translation is CASSYSPFYGYTF.

The chain combines TRBV27 with TRBJ2-1; maybe TRBD2 (5 bases). The CDR3 is 13 amino acids. Trimming left V 3 bases short and J 7 bases short, with 10 bases between. The germline V gene has CDR1 MNHEY and CDR2 SMNVEV (reference sequence). This CDR3 is CASSFMGGNEQFF. The CDR3 DNA follows: TGTGCCAGCAGTTTTATGGGCGGGAATGAGCAGTTCTTC.

The rearrangement joins TRBV20-1 to TRBJ2-1, with 7 bases lining up with TRBD2. In germline, CDR1 is DFQATT, CDR2 SNEGSKA (reference sequence). This CDR3 spans 14 amino acids. V dropped 0 bases and J dropped 5; count of bases not matched to a gene: 4. In DNA form, the CDR3 reads TGCAGTGCTAGAGATGGGGACTATAACAATGAGCAGTTCTTC. Residues: CSARDGDYNNEQFF.

J is TRBJ2-7 and V is TRBV2, with TRBD2 identical over 11 bases. V lost 7 bases, J lost 6 bases, and 8 bases stayed unmatched. The CDR3 covers 14 residues. Germline CDR1 is SNHLY and CDR2 is FYNNEI. Here the CDR3 DNA reads TGTGCCAGCAACGGAGGGCTAGCGGGAGGCGAGCAGTACTTC. This translates into CASNGGLAGGEQYF.

The rearrangement uses TRBV7-9 and TRBJ1-5; no reliable D call. Germline V gene data show CDR1 as SEHNR and CDR2 as FQNEAQ (reference sequence). V lost 1 base and J lost 1, with 8 bases in between. The CDR3 covers 15 residues. The CDR3 is CASSLGRGSNQPQHF. As DNA, the CDR3 is TGTGCCAGCAGCTTAGGCCGAGGGAGCAATCAGCCCCAGCATTTT.

V gene TRBV5-5 combines with J gene TRBJ2-7; no clear D gene. The ends were cut back, 2 bases at V and 1 base at J, with 10 bases in the middle. This CDR3 comprises 14 residues. Germline loops: CDR1 SGHKS, CDR2 YYEKEE (reference sequence). CDR3: CASSLYDGSYEQYF. In DNA, the CDR3 is TGTGCCAGCAGCTTATACGACGGTTCCTACGAGCAGTACTTC.

The chain is built from TRBV2 and TRBJ2-3; no definite D call. Germline CDR1 is SNHLY and CDR2 is FYNNEI. The CDR3 totals 10 residues. Trimming took off 9 bases at V and 6 bases at J, with 7 bases between the two ends. CDR3 in amino acids: CASGVDTQYF. For the CDR3, the DNA is TGTGCCAGTGGGGTGGATACGCAGTATTTT.

This clonotype was observed a single time. The chain employs TRBV7-9 and TRBJ2-5; weak D call: TRBD2 (6 bases). The CDR3 contains 15 residues. Trimming removed 1 base from V and 5 bases from J, with 14 bases in between. Looked up from germline, CDR1 is SEHNR and CDR2 is FQNEAQ (reference sequence). The CDR3 sequence is CASSLDPGVWETQYF. The CDR3 DNA sequence: TGTGCCAGCAGCTTAGACCCGGGAGTTTGGGAGACCCAGTACTTC.

V gene TRBV4-1 combines with J gene TRBJ2-5; 8 bases are shared with TRBD2. J was trimmed by 4 bases and V by 1 base; bases with no gene match: 14. Germline CDR1 and CDR2: MGHRA and YSYEKL. The CDR3 runs 18 residues. CDR3 coding DNA: TGCGCCAGCAGCCAAGGAGCCCCCCGGGGGGGGCGCGGAGAGACCCAGTACTTC. Residues: CASSQGAPRGGRGETQYF.

This sequence joins TRBV5-1 and TRBJ2-6, with D hard to call. The germline V and J ends were trimmed by 2 bases and 4 bases, with 4 bases remaining between them. Germline V gene sequence: CDR1 SGHRS, CDR2 YFSETQ. The length of the CDR3 is 13 residues. This CDR3 reads CASSFGGANVLTF. CDR3 nucleotide sequence: TGCGCCAGCAGCTTCGGGGGGGCCAACGTCCTGACTTTC.

V and J are TRBV5-1 and TRBJ1-2; D is possibly TRBD1 (6 bases). This CDR3 is built from 13 residues. Trimming removed 7 bases at V and 4 bases at J, with 14 bases between. Germline V gives CDR1 SGHRS, CDR2 YFSETQ. The DNA of the CDR3 is TGCGCCAGCTTCGAGGACAGAATCTATGGCTACACCTTC. It encodes CASFEDRIYGYTF. The variable domain in full, completed from reference TRBV5-1 and TRBJ1-2, reads KAGVTQTPRYLIKTRGQQVTLSCSPISGHRSVSWYQQTPGQGLQFLFEYFSETQRNKGNFPGRFSGRQFSNSRSEMNVSTLELGDSALYLCASFEDRIYGYTFGSGTRLTVV.

This clonotype has a single count. The chain couples TRBV11-2 to TRBJ2-1; weak D call: TRBD1 (5 bases). This CDR3 has 14 amino acids. Per the germline V gene, CDR1 is SGHAT and CDR2 is FQNNGV. V lost 0 bases and J 5 bases, leaving 8 bases between the germline ends. The CDR3: CASSLDWTNNEQFF. CDR3 coding DNA: TGTGCCAGCAGCTTAGACTGGACAAACAATGAGCAGTTCTTC.